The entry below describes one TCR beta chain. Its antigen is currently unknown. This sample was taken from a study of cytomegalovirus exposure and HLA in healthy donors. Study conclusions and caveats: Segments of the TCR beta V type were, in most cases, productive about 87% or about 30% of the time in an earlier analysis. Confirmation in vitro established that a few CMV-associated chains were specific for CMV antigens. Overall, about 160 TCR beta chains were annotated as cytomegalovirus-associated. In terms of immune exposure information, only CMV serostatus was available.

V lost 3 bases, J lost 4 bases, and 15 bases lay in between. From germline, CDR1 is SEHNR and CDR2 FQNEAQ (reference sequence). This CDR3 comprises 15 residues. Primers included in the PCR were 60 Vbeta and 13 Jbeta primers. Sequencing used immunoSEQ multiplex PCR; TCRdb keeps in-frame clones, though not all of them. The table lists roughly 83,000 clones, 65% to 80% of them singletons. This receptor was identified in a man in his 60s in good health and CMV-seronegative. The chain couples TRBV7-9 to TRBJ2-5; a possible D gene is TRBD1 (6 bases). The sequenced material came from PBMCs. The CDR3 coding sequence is TGTGCCAGCAGCTTCCCCCTACAGGGAAGAGAGACCCAGTACTTC. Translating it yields CASSFPLQGRETQYF.